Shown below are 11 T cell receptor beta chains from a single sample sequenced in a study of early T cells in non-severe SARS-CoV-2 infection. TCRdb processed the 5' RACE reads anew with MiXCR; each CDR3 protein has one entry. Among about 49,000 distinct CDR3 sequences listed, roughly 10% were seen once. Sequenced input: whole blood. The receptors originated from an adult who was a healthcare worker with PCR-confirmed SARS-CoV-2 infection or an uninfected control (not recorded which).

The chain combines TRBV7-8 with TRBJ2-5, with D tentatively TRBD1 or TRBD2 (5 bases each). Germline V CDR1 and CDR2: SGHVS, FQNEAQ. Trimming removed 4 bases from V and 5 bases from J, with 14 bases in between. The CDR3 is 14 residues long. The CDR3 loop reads CASSSNLGEETQYF. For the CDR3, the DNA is TGTGCCAGCAGCTCAAACTTGGGGGAGGAGACCCAGTACTTC.

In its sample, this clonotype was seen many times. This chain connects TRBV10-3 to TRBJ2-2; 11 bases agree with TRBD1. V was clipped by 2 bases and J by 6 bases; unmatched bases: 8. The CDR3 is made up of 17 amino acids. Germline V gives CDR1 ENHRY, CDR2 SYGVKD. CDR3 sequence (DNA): TGTGCCATCAGTGAGCCCGGGACAGGGGGGTTCGCCGGGGAGCTGTTTTTT. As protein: CAISEPGTGGFAGELFF.

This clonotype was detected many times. CDR3 amino acids: CASTKGPGGFKAFF. In DNA, the CDR3 is TGTGCCAGCACCAAGGGGCCCGGGGGATTTAAAGCTTTCTTT. The chain combines TRBV6-5 with TRBJ1-1, with a weak D call TRBD1 (5 bases). This CDR3 has 14 residues. Germline-derived CDR1 and CDR2 are MNHEY and SVGAGI. Trimming removed 7 bases from V and 9 bases from J, with 21 bases in between.

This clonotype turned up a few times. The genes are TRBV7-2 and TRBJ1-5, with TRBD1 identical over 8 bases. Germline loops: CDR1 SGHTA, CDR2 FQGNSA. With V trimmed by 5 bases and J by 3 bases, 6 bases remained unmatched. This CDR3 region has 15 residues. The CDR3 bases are TGTGCCAGCAGCCGACAGGGGTCAAACAATCAGCCCCAGCATTTT. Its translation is CASSRQGSNNQPQHF.

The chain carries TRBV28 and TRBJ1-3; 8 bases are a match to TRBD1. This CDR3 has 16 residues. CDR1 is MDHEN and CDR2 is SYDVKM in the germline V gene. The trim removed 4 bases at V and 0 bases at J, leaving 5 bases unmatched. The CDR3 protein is CASSWTGLFSGNTIYF. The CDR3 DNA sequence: TGTGCCAGCAGTTGGACAGGGCTCTTCTCTGGAAACACCATATATTTT.

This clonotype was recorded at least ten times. The CDR3 region is CASSQVMGLAGSTSTDTQYF. The CDR3, as DNA: TGCGCCAGCAGCCAAGTTATGGGACTAGCGGGTTCCACTAGCACAGATACGCAGTATTTT. The chain recombines TRBV4-1 with TRBJ2-3; 12 nucleotides match TRBD2. Trimming removed 1 base from V and 0 bases from J; junction bases left unmatched: 11. In germline, CDR1 is MGHRA, CDR2 YSYEKL. The CDR3 has 20 residues.

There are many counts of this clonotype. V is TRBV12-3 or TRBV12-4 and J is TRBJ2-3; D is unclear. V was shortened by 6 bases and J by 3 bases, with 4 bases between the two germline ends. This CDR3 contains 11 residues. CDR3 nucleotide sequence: TGTGCCAGCAGGGGTACAGATACGCAGTATTTT. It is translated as CASRGTDTQYF.

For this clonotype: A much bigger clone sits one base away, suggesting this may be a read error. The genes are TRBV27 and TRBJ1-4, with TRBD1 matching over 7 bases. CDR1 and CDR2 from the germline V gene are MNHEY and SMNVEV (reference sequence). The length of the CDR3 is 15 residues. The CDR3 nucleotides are TGTGCCAGCAGTCCCCGCAGGGGGTCTAATGGAAAACTGTTTTTT. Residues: CASSPRRGSNGKLFF.

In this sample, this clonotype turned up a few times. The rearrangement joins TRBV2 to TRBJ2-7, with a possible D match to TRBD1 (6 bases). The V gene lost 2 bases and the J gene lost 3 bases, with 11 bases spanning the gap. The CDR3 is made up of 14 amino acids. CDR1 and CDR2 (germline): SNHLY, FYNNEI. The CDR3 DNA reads TGTGCCAGCAGTGAAATGGGACAAGGCTACGAGCAGTACTTC. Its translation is CASSEMGQGYEQYF.

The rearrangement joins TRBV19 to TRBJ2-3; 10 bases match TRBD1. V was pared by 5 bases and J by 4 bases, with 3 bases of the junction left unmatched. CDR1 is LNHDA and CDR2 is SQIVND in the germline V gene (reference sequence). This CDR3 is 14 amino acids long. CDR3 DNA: TGTGCCAGTAGTCCGGACAGGGGGGCAGATACGCAGTATTTT. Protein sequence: CASSPDRGADTQYF.

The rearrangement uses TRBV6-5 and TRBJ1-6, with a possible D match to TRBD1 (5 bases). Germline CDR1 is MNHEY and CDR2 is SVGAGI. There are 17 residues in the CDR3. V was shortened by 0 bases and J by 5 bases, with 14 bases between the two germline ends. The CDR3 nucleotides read TGTGCCAGCAGTTACTCCGGGACCCTTGGAAATAATTCACCCCTCCACTTT. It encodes CASSYSGTLGNNSPLHF.